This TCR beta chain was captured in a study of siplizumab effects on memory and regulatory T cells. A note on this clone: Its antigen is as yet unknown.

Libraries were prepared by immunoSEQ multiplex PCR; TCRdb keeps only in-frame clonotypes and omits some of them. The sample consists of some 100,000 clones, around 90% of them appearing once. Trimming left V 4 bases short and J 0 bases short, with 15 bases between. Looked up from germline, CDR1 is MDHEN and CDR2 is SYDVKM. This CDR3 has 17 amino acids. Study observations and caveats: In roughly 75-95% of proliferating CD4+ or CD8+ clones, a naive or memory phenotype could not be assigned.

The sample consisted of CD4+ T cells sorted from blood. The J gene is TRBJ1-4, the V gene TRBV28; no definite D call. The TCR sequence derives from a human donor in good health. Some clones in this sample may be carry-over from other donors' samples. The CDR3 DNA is TGTGCCAGCAGTTCACGTGGTTTCCGCGCAACTAATGAAAAACTGTTTTTT. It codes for CASSSRGFRATNEKLFF. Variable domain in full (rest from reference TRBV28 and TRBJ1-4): DVKVTQSSRYLVKRTGEKVFLECVQDMDHENMFWYRQDPGLGLRLIYFSYDVKMKEKGDIPEGYSVSREKKERFSLILESASTNQTSMYLCASSSRGFRATNEKLFFGSGTQLSVL.